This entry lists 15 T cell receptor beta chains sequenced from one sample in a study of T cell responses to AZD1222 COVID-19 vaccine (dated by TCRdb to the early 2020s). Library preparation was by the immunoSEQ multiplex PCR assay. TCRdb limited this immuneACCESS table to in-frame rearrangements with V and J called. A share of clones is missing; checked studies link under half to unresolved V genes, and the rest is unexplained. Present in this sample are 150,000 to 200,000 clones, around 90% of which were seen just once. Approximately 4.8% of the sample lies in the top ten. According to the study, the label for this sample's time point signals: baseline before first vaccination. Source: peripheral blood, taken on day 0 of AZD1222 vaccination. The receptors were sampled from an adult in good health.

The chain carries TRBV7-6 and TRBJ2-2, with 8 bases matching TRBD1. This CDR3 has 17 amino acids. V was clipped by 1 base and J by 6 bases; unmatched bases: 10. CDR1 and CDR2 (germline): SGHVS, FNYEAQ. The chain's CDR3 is CASSLGRQGKQAGELFF. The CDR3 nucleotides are TGTGCCAGCAGCTTAGGCCGACAGGGGAAACAGGCCGGGGAGCTGTTTTTT.

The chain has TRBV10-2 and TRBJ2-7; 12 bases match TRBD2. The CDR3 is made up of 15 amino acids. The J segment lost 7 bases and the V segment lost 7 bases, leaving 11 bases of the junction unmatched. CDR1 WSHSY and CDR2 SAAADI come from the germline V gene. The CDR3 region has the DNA TGCGCCAGCAATGCCCCGGGACTAGCGGGTTCTGAGCAGTACTTC. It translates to CASNAPGLAGSEQYF.

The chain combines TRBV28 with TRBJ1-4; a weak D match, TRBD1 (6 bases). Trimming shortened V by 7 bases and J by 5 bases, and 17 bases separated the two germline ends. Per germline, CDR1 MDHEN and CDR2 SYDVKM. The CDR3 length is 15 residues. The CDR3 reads CASNIRGGPNEKLFF. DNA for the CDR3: TGTGCCAGCAATATACGGGGGGGCCCCAATGAAAAACTGTTTTTT. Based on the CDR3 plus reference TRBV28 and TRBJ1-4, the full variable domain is DVKVTQSSRYLVKRTGEKVFLECVQDMDHENMFWYRQDPGLGLRLIYFSYDVKMKEKGDIPEGYSVSREKKERFSLILESASTNQTSMYLCASNIRGGPNEKLFFGSGTQLSVL.

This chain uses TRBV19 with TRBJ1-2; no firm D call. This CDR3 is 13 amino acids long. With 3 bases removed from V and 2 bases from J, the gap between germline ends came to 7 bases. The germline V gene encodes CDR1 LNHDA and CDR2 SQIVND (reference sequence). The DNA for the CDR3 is TGTGCCAGTAGTATTGCGACCAACTATGGCTACACCTTC. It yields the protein CASSIATNYGYTF.

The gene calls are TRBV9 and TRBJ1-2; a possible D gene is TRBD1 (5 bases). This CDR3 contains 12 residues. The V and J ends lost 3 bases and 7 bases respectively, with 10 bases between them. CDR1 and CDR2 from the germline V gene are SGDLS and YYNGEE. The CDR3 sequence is CASSGFRGGYTF. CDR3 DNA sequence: TGTGCCAGCAGCGGCTTTAGGGGTGGCTACACCTTC.

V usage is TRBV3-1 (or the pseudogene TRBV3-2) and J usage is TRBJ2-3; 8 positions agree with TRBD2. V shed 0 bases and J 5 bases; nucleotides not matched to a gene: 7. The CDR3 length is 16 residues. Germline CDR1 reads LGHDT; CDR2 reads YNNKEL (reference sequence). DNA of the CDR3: TGTGCCAGCAGCCAAGACGCGACGGGAGGGGTAGATACGCAGTATTTT. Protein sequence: CASSQDATGGVDTQYF.

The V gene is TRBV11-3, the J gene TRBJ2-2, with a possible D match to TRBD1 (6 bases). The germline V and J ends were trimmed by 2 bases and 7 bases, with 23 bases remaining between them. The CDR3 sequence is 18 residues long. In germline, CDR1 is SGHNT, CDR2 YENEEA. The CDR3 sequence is CASSLLGHRARPVGELFF. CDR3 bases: TGTGCCAGCAGCTTATTAGGCCACAGGGCCCGGCCAGTCGGGGAGCTGTTTTTT.

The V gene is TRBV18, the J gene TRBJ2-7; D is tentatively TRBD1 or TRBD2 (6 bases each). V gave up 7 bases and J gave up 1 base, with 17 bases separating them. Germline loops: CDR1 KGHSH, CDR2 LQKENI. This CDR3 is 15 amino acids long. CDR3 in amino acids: CASCRPGGGSYEQYF. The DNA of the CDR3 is TGTGCCAGCTGTAGACCCGGGGGCGGGTCCTACGAGCAGTACTTC.

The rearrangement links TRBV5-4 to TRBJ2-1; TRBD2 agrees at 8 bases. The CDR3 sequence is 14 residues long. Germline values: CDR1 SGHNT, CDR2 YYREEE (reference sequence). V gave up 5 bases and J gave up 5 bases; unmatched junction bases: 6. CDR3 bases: TGTGCCAGCAGAAAGCGGGAGATAGACAATGAGCAGTTCTTC. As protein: CASRKREIDNEQFF.

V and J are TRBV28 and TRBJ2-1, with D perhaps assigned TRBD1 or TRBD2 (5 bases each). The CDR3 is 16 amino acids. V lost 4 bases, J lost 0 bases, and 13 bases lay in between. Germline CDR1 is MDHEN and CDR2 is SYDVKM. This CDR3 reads CASSSARDVSYNEQFF. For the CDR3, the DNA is TGTGCCAGCAGTTCCGCGAGGGACGTCTCCTACAATGAGCAGTTCTTC.

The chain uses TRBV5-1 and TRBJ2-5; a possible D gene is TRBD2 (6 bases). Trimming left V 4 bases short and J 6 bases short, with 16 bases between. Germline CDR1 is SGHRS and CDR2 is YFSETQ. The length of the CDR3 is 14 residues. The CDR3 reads CASSPERVRKTQYF. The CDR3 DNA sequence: TGCGCCAGCAGCCCGGAGCGGGTTCGGAAGACCCAGTACTTC.

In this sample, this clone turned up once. The CDR3 region has the DNA TGTGCCAGCAGTTCAGCAGGGGGCAGGTACAATGAGCAGTTCTTC. Residues: CASSSAGGRYNEQFF. The rearrangement uses TRBV6-2 or TRBV6-3 and TRBJ2-1; 8 bases line up with TRBD1. This CDR3 region has 15 residues. The germline V gene encodes CDR1 MNHEY and CDR2 SVGEGT. After removal of 4 bases from V and 4 bases from J, the junction contained 6 bases not matched to a gene.

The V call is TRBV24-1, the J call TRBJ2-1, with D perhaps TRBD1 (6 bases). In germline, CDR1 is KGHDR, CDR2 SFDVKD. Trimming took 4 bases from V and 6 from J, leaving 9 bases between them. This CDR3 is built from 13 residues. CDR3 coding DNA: TGTGCCACCAGTGACGGGACACGCAATGAGCAGTTCTTC. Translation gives CATSDGTRNEQFF.

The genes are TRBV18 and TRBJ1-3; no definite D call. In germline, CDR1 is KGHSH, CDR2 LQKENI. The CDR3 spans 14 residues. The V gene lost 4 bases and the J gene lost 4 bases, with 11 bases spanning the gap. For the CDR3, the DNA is TGTGCCAGCTCACTAGCGGAAACGGGAAACACCATATATTTT. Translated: CASSLAETGNTIYF.

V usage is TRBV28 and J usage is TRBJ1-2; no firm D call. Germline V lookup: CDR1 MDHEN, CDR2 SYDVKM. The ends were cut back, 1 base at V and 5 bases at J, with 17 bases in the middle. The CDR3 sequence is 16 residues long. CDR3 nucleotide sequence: TGTGCCAGCAGTTTATATCACCGAGGGCAGGAGTATGGCTACACCTTC. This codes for CASSLYHRGQEYGYTF.